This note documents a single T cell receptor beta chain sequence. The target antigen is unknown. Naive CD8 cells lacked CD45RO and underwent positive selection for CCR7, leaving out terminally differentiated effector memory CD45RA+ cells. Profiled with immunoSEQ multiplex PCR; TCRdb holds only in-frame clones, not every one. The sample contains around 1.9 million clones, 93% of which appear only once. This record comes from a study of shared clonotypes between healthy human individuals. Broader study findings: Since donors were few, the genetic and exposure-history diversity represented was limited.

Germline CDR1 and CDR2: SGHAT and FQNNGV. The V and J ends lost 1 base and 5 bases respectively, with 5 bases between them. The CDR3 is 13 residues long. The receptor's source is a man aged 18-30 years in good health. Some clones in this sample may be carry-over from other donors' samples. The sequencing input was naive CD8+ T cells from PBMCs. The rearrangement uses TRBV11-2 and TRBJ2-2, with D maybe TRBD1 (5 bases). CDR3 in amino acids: CASSLGQTGELFF. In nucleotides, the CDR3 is TGTGCCAGCAGCTTAGGACAGACCGGGGAGCTGTTTTTT.